The next 24 T cell receptor beta chains were all read from a single sample in a study of OX40 agonist ivuxolimab in advanced cancers. Libraries were prepared by immunoSEQ multiplex PCR; TCRdb keeps only in-frame clonotypes and omits some of them. This table holds 30,000 or so clones, roughly 90% found once. The source was CD4+ or CD8+ T cells sorted from blood, collected in a trial of the OX40 agonist ivuxolimab. The receptors come from an adult with an advanced solid tumor such as melanoma, head and neck, liver or kidney cancer.

The CDR3 here is CASSMSARGTGELFF. The CDR3 nucleotides are TGTGCCAGTAGTATGTCCGCCAGGGGCACCGGGGAGCTGTTTTTT. The genes are TRBV19 and TRBJ2-2; perhaps TRBD1 as D (6 bases). The germline V and J ends were trimmed by 3 bases and 4 bases, with 12 bases remaining between them. Germline CDR1 is LNHDA and CDR2 is SQIVND (reference sequence). The CDR3 has 15 residues.

This chain joins TRBV11-2 and TRBJ2-3, with 7 bases matching TRBD1. The CDR3 spans 16 residues. The ends lost 5 bases at V and 4 bases at J; junction bases unmatched: 12. Germline V lookup: CDR1 SGHAT, CDR2 FQNNGV. Here the CDR3 reads CASSTRYRGIADTQYF. In DNA, the CDR3 is TGTGCCAGCAGCACTCGCTACAGGGGTATAGCAGATACGCAGTATTTT.

The rearrangement uses TRBV5-6 and TRBJ2-7; either TRBD1 or TRBD2 may fit D (5 bases each). Deletions cut 4 bases from V and 6 bases from J, with 11 bases between. Germline CDR1 is SGHDT and CDR2 is YYEEEE. This CDR3 has 12 residues. CDR3 sequence reads: CASSAGTSEQYF. In DNA, the CDR3 is TGTGCCAGCAGCGCCGGGACCTCCGAGCAGTACTTC.

V usage is TRBV10-1 and J usage is TRBJ1-1; D is undetermined. CDR3 length: 11 residues. Germline V gene sequence: CDR1 WNHNN, CDR2 SYGVQD (reference sequence). The germline V and J ends were trimmed by 3 bases and 12 bases, with 11 bases remaining between them. The CDR3 region has the DNA TGCGCCAGCAGTGACTCGGGGTTGACTTTCTTT. Translating gives CASSDSGLTFF.

The chain carries TRBV6-1 and TRBJ2-7; maybe TRBD2 (6 bases). Germline assignment: CDR1 MNHNS and CDR2 SASEGT. Trimming stripped 3 bases from V and 6 bases from J, with 18 bases between. The CDR3 length is 15 residues. CDR3 DNA: TGTGCCAGCAGTGACGGCGGGACCTTAGAGCCCGAGCAGTACTTC. This codes for CASSDGGTLEPEQYF.

The chain recombines TRBV11-1 with TRBJ2-7; either TRBD1 or TRBD2 may supply D (7 bases each). Per germline, CDR1 SGHAT and CDR2 FQDESV (reference sequence). CDR3 size: 15 residues. Trimming cost V 3 bases and J 4 bases, with 16 bases left between them. The CDR3 coding sequence is TGTGCCAGCAGCTTCCAGGGGGGGGGAGCTTACGAGCAGTACTTC. Its translation is CASSFQGGGAYEQYF.

The chain joins TRBV7-9 to TRBJ2-1; 7 bases map to TRBD2. This CDR3 is 12 amino acids long. Germline V gene data show CDR1 as SEHNR and CDR2 as FQNEAQ (reference sequence). J was trimmed by 6 bases and V by 5 bases; bases with no gene match: 1. CDR3 bases: TGTGCCAGCAGCGGACTAGGCAATGAGCAGTTCTTC. Protein: CASSGLGNEQFF.

V and J are TRBV6-5 and TRBJ1-2; D gene uncertain. CDR3 length: 14 residues. The germline gives CDR1 MNHEY, CDR2 SVGAGI. The germline V and J ends were trimmed by 0 bases and 2 bases, with 7 bases remaining between them. The CDR3 sequence is CASSYSTRNYGYTF. CDR3 in DNA: TGTGCCAGCAGTTACTCTACTAGAAACTATGGCTACACCTTC.

V is TRBV6-1 and J is TRBJ2-3; D may match TRBD1 or TRBD2 (5 bases each). The CDR3 consists of 17 residues. Germline V gene lookup returns CDR1 MNHNS and CDR2 SASEGT. Trimming took 1 base from V and 4 from J, leaving 18 bases between them. The CDR3 spells CASSEGLGELVADTQYF. The CDR3 DNA follows: TGTGCCAGCAGTGAAGGGTTGGGGGAGTTGGTTGCAGATACGCAGTATTTT.

The chain combines TRBV7-6 with TRBJ2-5; perhaps TRBD1 as D (6 bases). CDR1 SGHVS and CDR2 FNYEAQ come from the germline V gene. This CDR3 is 13 amino acids long. The V and J ends lost 5 bases and 5 bases respectively, with 12 bases between them. Here the CDR3 reads CASSNRVGETQYF. In nucleotides, the CDR3 is TGTGCCAGCAGCAACAGGGTCGGCGAGACCCAGTACTTC.

For the CDR3, the DNA is TGTGCCAGCAGACCTCGAACGCAGGGATGGTCACCCCTCCACTTT. This codes for CASRPRTQGWSPLHF. The chain has TRBV28 and TRBJ1-6; perhaps TRBD1 as D (5 bases). Germline CDR1 reads MDHEN; CDR2 reads SYDVKM. This CDR3 is 15 amino acids long. Trimming took 6 bases from V and 10 from J, leaving 19 bases between them.

J is TRBJ2-4 and V is TRBV27; TRBD1 aligns across 8 bases. This CDR3 comprises 16 residues. Germline CDR1 is MNHEY and CDR2 is SMNVEV (reference sequence). With 8 bases clipped from V and 0 bases from J, the junction kept 9 bases outside the gene matches. The CDR3 nucleotides are TGTGCCAGCTGTCAGGGGGCGGCCCTAGCCAAAAACATTCAGTACTTC. Amino acids: CASCQGAALAKNIQYF.

The chain carries TRBV18 and TRBJ2-2; 7 nucleotides agree with TRBD1. CDR1 and CDR2 (germline): KGHSH, LQKENI. The length of the CDR3 is 14 residues. Germline trimming cut 5 bases from V and 6 bases from J; bases unmatched to any gene: 6. The CDR3 DNA sequence: TGTGCCAGCTCAGCATCGACAGGGCCCGGGGAGCTGTTTTTT. Protein sequence: CASSASTGPGELFF.

CDR3 bases: TGCGCCAGCAGCGAGGACAGGGGAAGCAACGTCCTGACTTTC. Residues: CASSEDRGSNVLTF. The genes are TRBV10-1 and TRBJ2-6; 9 bases align to TRBD1. The CDR3 sequence is 14 residues long. The junction had 6 bases not matched to a gene; V was cut back by 6 bases and J by 9 bases. Looked up from germline, CDR1 is WNHNN and CDR2 is SYGVQD (reference sequence).

V is TRBV15 and J is TRBJ2-7; D might be TRBD1 or TRBD2, each matching 6 bases. There are 11 residues in the CDR3. Germline V gives CDR1 LNHNV, CDR2 YYDKDF (reference sequence). Deletions cut 4 bases from V and 7 bases from J, with 8 bases between. The CDR3 DNA reads TGTGCCACCAGCAAAGGGGGGGAGCAGTACTTC. Protein product: CATSKGGEQYF.

The CDR3 protein is CASSFGGGSSYEQYF. CDR3 nucleotide sequence: TGTGCCAGCAGTTTTGGGGGAGGTAGCTCCTACGAGCAGTACTTC. This sequence joins TRBV27 and TRBJ2-7, with D possibly TRBD2 on 6 matching bases. V was trimmed by 3 bases and J by 0 bases, leaving 12 bases between them. Germline CDR1 and CDR2: MNHEY and SMNVEV (reference sequence). CDR3 length equals 15 residues.

The J gene is TRBJ2-5, the V gene TRBV7-9; D might be TRBD1 (5 bases). The V end was cut by 2 bases, the J end by 4 bases, with 8 bases between. The CDR3 consists of 13 residues. Germline V lookup: CDR1 SEHNR, CDR2 FQNEAQ (reference sequence). The CDR3 region is CASSLRQLETQYF. DNA of the CDR3: TGTGCCAGCAGCTTACGACAGTTAGAGACCCAGTACTTC.

The rearrangement links TRBV11-3 to TRBJ2-2; D is unclear. V was cut by 1 base and J by 4 bases, with 4 bases left in between. The germline gives CDR1 SGHNT, CDR2 YENEEA. The CDR3 extends over 13 amino acids. CDR3 residues: CASSLGTTGELFF. The CDR3 DNA reads as TGTGCCAGCAGCTTAGGGACCACCGGGGAGCTGTTTTTT. Looking up the rest from reference TRBV11-3 and TRBJ2-2 gives the full variable domain: EAGVVQSPRYKIIEKKQPVAFWCNPISGHNTLYWYLQNLGQGPELLIRYENEEAVDDSQLPKDRFSAERLKGVDSTLKIQPAELGDSAVYLCASSLGTTGELFFGEGSRLTVL.

The chain has TRBV28 and TRBJ2-1; perhaps TRBD2 as D (6 bases). Germline lookup yields CDR1 MDHEN and CDR2 SYDVKM. The CDR3 sequence is 12 residues long. CDR3: CASRLDMNEQFF. The DNA of the CDR3 is TGTGCGTCGAGACTAGATATGAATGAGCAGTTCTTC.

The gene calls are TRBV27 and TRBJ2-1, with TRBD2 identical over 7 bases. This CDR3 region has 15 residues. Germline V CDR1 and CDR2: MNHEY, SMNVEV (reference sequence). J gave up 8 bases and V 2 bases, and 9 bases lay outside the gene matches. The CDR3 sequence: CASSLVRTSGYEQFF. The DNA for the CDR3 is TGTGCCAGCAGTTTAGTGAGGACTAGTGGGTATGAGCAGTTCTTC.

The chain combines TRBV29-1 with TRBJ1-2, with 10 bases aligning to TRBD1. V lost 7 bases to trimming and J lost 3 bases; unmatched junction nucleotides: 5. The CDR3 spans 13 residues. The germline V gene has CDR1 SQVTM and CDR2 ANQGSEA. The CDR3 region is CSATGGEDYGYTF. Here the CDR3 DNA reads TGCAGCGCGACAGGGGGCGAGGACTATGGCTACACCTTC.

The CDR3 protein is CASSVKMSGRSGNEQFF. CDR3 coding DNA: TGTGCCAGCAGCGTGAAGATGAGCGGGAGGTCCGGCAATGAGCAGTTCTTC. J is TRBJ2-1 and V is TRBV9, with 9 positions matching TRBD2. V lost 2 bases, J lost 6 bases, and 12 bases stayed unmatched. Germline V CDR1 and CDR2: SGDLS, YYNGEE. The CDR3 spans 17 residues.

Here the CDR3 reads CASSYLGTEAFF. The CDR3, as DNA: TGTGCCAGCAGTTACCTTGGGACTGAAGCTTTCTTT. The chain joins TRBV5-5 to TRBJ1-1; D gene ambiguous. Germline V gives CDR1 SGHKS, CDR2 YYEKEE (reference sequence). V was shortened by 5 bases and J by 5 bases, with 10 bases between the two germline ends. The CDR3 spans 12 residues.

The chain combines TRBV27 with TRBJ1-5, with a possible D match to TRBD1 (5 bases). Trimming took off 6 bases at V and 4 bases at J, with 13 bases between the two ends. CDR3 length equals 14 residues. From germline, CDR1 is MNHEY and CDR2 SMNVEV (reference sequence). This CDR3 is CASSPGGWNQPQHF. CDR3 bases: TGTGCCAGCAGCCCGGGGGGGTGGAATCAGCCCCAGCATTTT.